These 23 T cell receptor beta chains were all obtained from the same sample, sequenced in a study of shared clonotypes between healthy human individuals. Assay used: immunoSEQ multiplex PCR; TCRdb lists only in-frame clones, some missing. Of 450,000 to 700,000 clones listed, around 95% are singletons. Cells designated naive CD8 were CD45RO-negative and were positively selected for CCR7, with terminally differentiated effector memory CD45RA+ cells excluded. The sample taken for sequencing was naive CD8+ T cells sorted from blood. The receptors come from a woman in her thirties in good health.

The rearrangement uses TRBV27 and TRBJ2-1; TRBD2 agrees at 11 bases. The length of the CDR3 is 16 residues. Trimming took 5 bases from V and 3 from J; bases not matched to a gene: 6. Germline values: CDR1 MNHEY, CDR2 SMNVEV (reference sequence). CDR3 region: CASSHSTSGSYNEQFF. In nucleotides, the CDR3 is TGTGCCAGCAGTCACTCTACTAGCGGGAGCTACAATGAGCAGTTCTTC.

The V call is TRBV28, the J call TRBJ2-1, with D possibly TRBD1 on 5 matching bases. V dropped 5 bases and J dropped 8 bases, with 16 bases sitting between them. CDR3 length: 14 amino acids. Germline CDR1 MDHEN, CDR2 SYDVKM. The CDR3 DNA reads TGTGCCAGCAGTCCTCGGCCAGGGCGAGATGAGCAGTTCTTC. Residues: CASSPRPGRDEQFF.

This clone was seen only a few times. Here the CDR3 DNA reads TGTGCCAGCAGCAGGGACAAAAACAATGAGCAGTTCTTC. Encoded protein: CASSRDKNNEQFF. The V call is TRBV7-9, the J call TRBJ2-1, with D perhaps TRBD1 (6 bases). CDR3 length: 13 residues. Trimming left V 5 bases short and J 5 bases short, with 10 bases between. Germline-derived CDR1 and CDR2 are SEHNR and FQNEAQ (reference sequence).

V usage is TRBV7-9 and J usage is TRBJ1-1; D might be TRBD1 (6 bases). CDR1 SEHNR and CDR2 FQNEAQ come from the germline V gene (reference sequence). Between the trimmed V and J ends, which lost 2 bases and 10 bases, there was a span of 8 bases. This CDR3 has 11 amino acids. CDR3 sequence: CASSLLRGAFF. As DNA, the CDR3 is TGTGCCAGCAGCTTACTCAGGGGAGCTTTCTTT.

V usage is TRBV27 and J usage is TRBJ2-7; D may be TRBD2 (7 bases). V lost 10 bases and J lost 5, with 21 bases in between. The germline CDR1 and CDR2 sequences are MNHEY and SMNVEV (reference sequence). The CDR3 covers 14 residues. Written as DNA, the CDR3 is TGTGCCACCCTGGGGGGGCAGGGGAACCACGAGCAGTACTTC. Protein sequence: CATLGGQGNHEQYF.

The chain combines TRBV9 with TRBJ2-7; D call uncertain. The CDR3 runs 16 residues. Germline CDR1 is SGDLS and CDR2 is YYNGEE. V lost 2 bases to trimming and J lost 3 bases, with 18 bases between them. As DNA, the CDR3 is TGTGCCAGCAGCGTCTCAAAAAACGGCAGAAACTACGAGCAGTACTTC. Translation gives CASSVSKNGRNYEQYF.

Of note for this clone: Other DNA sequences from this sample encode an identical CDR3 as well. The chain recombines TRBV5-4 with TRBJ2-3; possible D gene TRBD2, 6 bases. The CDR3 spans 14 residues. Germline values: CDR1 SGHNT, CDR2 YYREEE (reference sequence). Between the trimmed V and J ends, which lost 0 bases and 4 bases, there was a span of 9 bases. The DNA for the CDR3 is TGTGCCAGCAGCTTGGGACTAGAACCAGATACGCAGTATTTT. Translating gives CASSLGLEPDTQYF.

The chain recombines TRBV4-1 with TRBJ1-2; TRBD1 is a possible D gene (5 bases). Germline V CDR1 and CDR2: MGHRA, YSYEKL. V lost 4 bases and J lost 4, with 13 bases in between. The CDR3 contains 14 residues. CDR3 bases: TGCGCCAGCAGCCCTGGGACGTCCTTCTATGGCTACACCTTC. It specifies CASSPGTSFYGYTF.

This chain joins TRBV4-2 and TRBJ2-7; D is undetermined. There are 14 residues in the CDR3. Trimming removed 1 base at V and 0 bases at J, with 7 bases between. Germline CDR1 reads LGHNA; CDR2 reads YNFKEQ. DNA of the CDR3: TGTGCCAGCAGCCAAGCAACAGCCTCCTACGAGCAGTACTTC. It yields the protein CASSQATASYEQYF.

The chain is built from TRBV28 and TRBJ2-7; D perhaps matches TRBD1 (5 bases). The CDR3 is made up of 16 amino acids. Per germline, CDR1 MDHEN and CDR2 SYDVKM. The V end lost 5 bases, the J end lost 2 bases, and 19 bases lay between the germline ends. DNA of the CDR3: TGTGCCAGCAGTGGGGCGGCGGCAACCCGCCCCTACGAGCAGTACTTC. Translating it yields CASSGAAATRPYEQYF. Supplemented by reference TRBV28 and TRBJ2-7, the full variable domain reads DVKVTQSSRYLVKRTGEKVFLECVQDMDHENMFWYRQDPGLGLRLIYFSYDVKMKEKGDIPEGYSVSREKKERFSLILESASTNQTSMYLCASSGAAATRPYEQYFGPGTRLTVT.

The chain links TRBV27 to TRBJ1-2; a possible D gene is TRBD1 (5 bases). Germline V CDR1 and CDR2: MNHEY, SMNVEV (reference sequence). Trimming removed 7 bases from V and 3 bases from J, with 12 bases in between. The CDR3 is 13 residues long. The CDR3 region has the DNA TGTGCCAGCAAAGGGGAGGGAGACTATGGCTACACCTTC. It translates to CASKGEGDYGYTF.

V and J are TRBV28 and TRBJ2-4; 7 nucleotides agree with TRBD1. The V gene's germline CDR1 is MDHEN and CDR2 SYDVKM. Trimming removed 3 bases from V and 5 bases from J; junction bases left unmatched: 7. There are 15 residues in the CDR3. The CDR3 loop is CASSFEGARENIQYF. The CDR3 DNA reads TGTGCCAGCAGTTTCGAGGGGGCGCGTGAAAACATTCAGTACTTC.

The chain is built from TRBV27 and TRBJ2-7; 7 bases map to TRBD2. Germline V CDR1 and CDR2: MNHEY, SMNVEV (reference sequence). V trimming: 7 bases; J trimming: 6 bases; junction bases outside the gene matches: 9. This CDR3 region has 13 residues. The CDR3 region is CASTIGTGGEQYF. CDR3 DNA: TGTGCCAGCACAATCGGGACGGGGGGCGAGCAGTACTTC.

The chain couples TRBV5-1 to TRBJ2-7, with 8 bases that match TRBD1. After removal of 4 bases from V and 2 bases from J, the junction contained 14 bases not matched to a gene. The CDR3 length is 17 residues. Germline loops: CDR1 SGHRS, CDR2 YFSETQ. CDR3 DNA sequence: TGCGCCAGCAGCAGACGGGACAGGATGACTCCTCCCTACGAGCAGTACTTC. It encodes CASSRRDRMTPPYEQYF.

This clone was seen once. The chain links TRBV11-2 to TRBJ2-3; TRBD2 matches 9 bases. The CDR3 has 15 amino acids. Germline V gene sequence: CDR1 SGHAT, CDR2 FQNNGV. V lost 3 bases, J lost 6 bases, and 7 bases stayed unmatched. The CDR3 region is CASSFLAGVGDTQYF. Here the CDR3 DNA reads TGTGCCAGCAGCTTTTTAGCGGGAGTGGGGGATACGCAGTATTTT.

This CDR3 reads CASSYGRGGQGYEQYF. CDR3 nucleotides: TGTGCCAGCAGTTACGGACGCGGGGGACAGGGCTACGAGCAGTACTTC. The J gene is TRBJ2-7, the V gene TRBV6-5; 9 nucleotides agree with TRBD1. CDR1 MNHEY and CDR2 SVGAGI come from the germline V gene. After removal of 2 bases from V and 3 bases from J, the junction contained 8 bases not matched to a gene. The CDR3 is made up of 16 amino acids.

The chain combines TRBV7-9 with TRBJ2-5; D may match TRBD1 or TRBD2 (5 bases each). The germline gives CDR1 SEHNR, CDR2 FQNEAQ (reference sequence). The length of the CDR3 is 13 residues. V was cut by 1 base and J by 5 bases, with 8 bases left in between. CDR3: CASSLGWDETQYF. In DNA form, the CDR3 reads TGTGCCAGCAGCTTAGGGTGGGACGAGACCCAGTACTTC.

The chain has TRBV2 and TRBJ1-1; D is uncertain. The CDR3 covers 13 residues. Germline CDR1 SNHLY, CDR2 FYNNEI. V was shortened by 8 bases and J by 1 base, with 11 bases between the two germline ends. The CDR3: CASRLDPNTEAFF. The CDR3 DNA reads TGTGCCAGCCGATTGGACCCGAACACTGAAGCTTTCTTT. The whole variable domain, remainder taken from reference TRBV2 and TRBJ1-1, is EPEVTQTPSHQVTQMGQEVILRCVPISNHLYFYWYRQILGQKVEFLVSFYNNEISEKSEIFDDQFSVERPDGSNFTLKIRSTKLEDSAMYFCASRLDPNTEAFFGQGTRLTVV.

The chain links TRBV30 to TRBJ1-2, with TRBD1 as a possible D gene (5 bases). Per germline, CDR1 GTSNPN and CDR2 SVGIG (reference sequence). V shed 2 bases and J shed 5 bases, with 12 bases lying between them. The CDR3 runs to 13 residues. The CDR3 sequence: CAWSPGRAYGYTF. The CDR3 region has the DNA TGTGCCTGGAGTCCCGGCAGGGCATATGGCTACACCTTC.

V and J are TRBV28 and TRBJ2-7; 9 bases are shared with TRBD2. CDR1 and CDR2 (germline): MDHEN, SYDVKM. Losses at the gene ends were 3 bases for V and 5 bases for J; bases not matched to a gene: 8. The CDR3 totals 15 residues. Here the CDR3 reads CASSFIAGVPHEQYF. In DNA, the CDR3 is TGTGCCAGCAGTTTTATAGCGGGAGTTCCACACGAGCAGTACTTC.

The V gene is TRBV5-1, the J gene TRBJ1-2; TRBD1 aligns across 7 bases. Looked up from germline, CDR1 is SGHRS and CDR2 is YFSETQ. Trimming took 4 bases from V and 4 from J; bases not matched to a gene: 4. This CDR3 is 13 amino acids long. CDR3 region: CASSTRTGYGYTF. In nucleotides, the CDR3 is TGCGCCAGCAGCACTCGGACAGGCTATGGCTACACCTTC.

The gene calls are TRBV5-1 and TRBJ2-1; no reliable D call. The CDR3 sequence is 16 residues long. Germline CDR1 SGHRS, CDR2 YFSETQ. V was shortened by 0 bases and J by 6 bases, with 16 bases between the two germline ends. The CDR3: CASSLVGTGLPNEQFF. CDR3 sequence (DNA): TGCGCCAGCAGCTTGGTCGGCACGGGCTTACCCAATGAGCAGTTCTTC.

The rearrangement joins TRBV7-9 to TRBJ2-2, with D tentatively TRBD1 or TRBD2 (5 bases each). V lost 7 bases to trimming and J lost 15 bases, with 18 bases between them. The CDR3 runs to 12 residues. Per the germline V gene, CDR1 is SEHNR and CDR2 is FQNEAQ (reference sequence). The CDR3 DNA reads as TGTGCCAGCACCTCATCACGGGGCTCGGTGTTTTTT. Translation: CASTSSRGSVFF.